This TCR beta chain appears in the sequencing data of a study of blood T cell repertoires in COVID-19. Produced via immunoSEQ multiplex PCR; TCRdb's table is partial and in-frame only. Of 60,000 to 80,000 clones in the sample, roughly 80% were seen once. The origin of this receptor is a woman in her thirties or forties with acute COVID-19. Sequencing was carried out using PBMCs or T cells enriched from blood (not recorded which).

The CDR3 sequence is CASSIRRQITGELFF. CDR3 DNA: TGTGCCAGTAGTATAAGGCGACAGATCACCGGGGAGCTGTTTTTT. The chain uses TRBV19 and TRBJ2-2; TRBD1 might be the D (5 bases). V was trimmed by 2 bases and J by 4 bases, leaving 11 bases between them. The CDR3 consists of 15 residues. CDR1 is LNHDA and CDR2 is SQIVND in the germline V gene (reference sequence).